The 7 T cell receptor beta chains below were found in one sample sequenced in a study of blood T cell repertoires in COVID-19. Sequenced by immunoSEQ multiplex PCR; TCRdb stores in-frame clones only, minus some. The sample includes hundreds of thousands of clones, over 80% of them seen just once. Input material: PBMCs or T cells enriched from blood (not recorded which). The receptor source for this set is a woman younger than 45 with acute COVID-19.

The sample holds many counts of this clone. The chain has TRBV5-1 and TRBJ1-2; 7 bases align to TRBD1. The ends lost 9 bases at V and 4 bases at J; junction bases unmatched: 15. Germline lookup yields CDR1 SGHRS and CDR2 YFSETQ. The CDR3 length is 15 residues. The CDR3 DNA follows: TGCGCCACCAAGGAAGGGACAGAGCCTTTCTATGGCTACACCTTC. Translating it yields CATKEGTEPFYGYTF.

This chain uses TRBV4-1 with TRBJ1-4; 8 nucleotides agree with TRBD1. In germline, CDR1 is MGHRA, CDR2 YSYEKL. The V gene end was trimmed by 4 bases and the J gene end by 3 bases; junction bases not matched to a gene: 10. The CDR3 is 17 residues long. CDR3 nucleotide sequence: TGCGCCAGCAGCCGAATCCAGGGGGCGTCAGCTAATGAAAAACTGTTTTTT. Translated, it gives CASSRIQGASANEKLFF.

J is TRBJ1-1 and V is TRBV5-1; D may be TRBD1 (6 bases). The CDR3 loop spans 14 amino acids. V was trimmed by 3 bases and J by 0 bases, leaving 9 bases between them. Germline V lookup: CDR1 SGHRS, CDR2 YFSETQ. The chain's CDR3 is CASSWTAMNTEAFF. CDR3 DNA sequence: TGCGCCAGCAGCTGGACAGCTATGAACACTGAAGCTTTCTTT.

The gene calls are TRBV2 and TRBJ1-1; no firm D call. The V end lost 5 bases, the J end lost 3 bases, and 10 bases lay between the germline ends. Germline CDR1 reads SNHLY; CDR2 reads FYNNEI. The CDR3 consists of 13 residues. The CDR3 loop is CASSSMMDTEAFF. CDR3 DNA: TGTGCCAGCAGTTCTATGATGGACACTGAAGCTTTCTTT. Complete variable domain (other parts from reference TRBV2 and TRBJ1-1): EPEVTQTPSHQVTQMGQEVILRCVPISNHLYFYWYRQILGQKVEFLVSFYNNEISEKSEIFDDQFSVERPDGSNFTLKIRSTKLEDSAMYFCASSSMMDTEAFFGQGTRLTVV.

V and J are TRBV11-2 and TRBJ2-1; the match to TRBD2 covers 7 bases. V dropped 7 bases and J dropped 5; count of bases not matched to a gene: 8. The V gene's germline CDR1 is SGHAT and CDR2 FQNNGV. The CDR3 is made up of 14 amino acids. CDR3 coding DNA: TGTGCCAGCACCGTTCCGGGGGGAAACAATGAGCAGTTCTTC. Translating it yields CASTVPGGNNEQFF.

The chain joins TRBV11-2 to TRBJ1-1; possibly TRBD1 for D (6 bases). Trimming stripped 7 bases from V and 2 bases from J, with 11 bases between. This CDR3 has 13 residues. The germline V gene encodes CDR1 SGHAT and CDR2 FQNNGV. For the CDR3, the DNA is TGTGCCAGCACCGGACAGTCCAACACTGAAGCTTTCTTT. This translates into CASTGQSNTEAFF.

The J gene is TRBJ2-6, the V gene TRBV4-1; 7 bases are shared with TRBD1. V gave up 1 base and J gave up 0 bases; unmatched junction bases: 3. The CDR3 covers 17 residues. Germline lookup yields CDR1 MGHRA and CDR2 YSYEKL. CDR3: CASSQGGTASGANVLTF. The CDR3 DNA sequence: TGCGCCAGCAGCCAAGGGGGGACAGCCTCTGGGGCCAACGTCCTGACTTTC.